This T cell receptor (beta chain) appears in the sequencing data of a study of OX40 agonist ivuxolimab in advanced cancers. Overall study: Under the entry rules, prior anti-PD-1, anti-PD-L1 or anti-CTLA-4 therapy was allowed, and about 40% had some.

Germline CDR1 reads MNHNY; CDR2 reads SVGAGI (reference sequence). The CDR3 has 16 amino acids. Germline trimming cut 5 bases from V and 1 base from J; bases unmatched to any gene: 9. Study-level results: Clonal expansion by week 6 occurred in CD4+ and CD8+ blood T cells (at 0.1 to 3.0 mg/kg). The study did not work out the antigen specificity of the expanded peripheral T cells.

Of note for this clone: Its antigen remains unknown.

Samples were taken at baseline and on day 1 of cycles 4 and 7. Data came from immunoSEQ multiplex PCR; TCRdb stores just in-frame clones and leaves some out. The table shows roughly 50,000 clones, with about nine tenths occurring only once. The chain has TRBV6-6 and TRBJ1-1, with TRBD1 matching over 8 bases. The clonotype comes from an adult with an advanced solid tumor such as melanoma, head and neck, liver or kidney cancer. The sequencing here drew on CD4+ or CD8+ T cells sorted from blood, taken in a trial of the OX40 agonist ivuxolimab. CDR3 in DNA: TGTGCCAGCAGTAAACGACAGGGGACCCCGAACACTGAAGCTTTCTTT. It is translated as CASSKRQGTPNTEAFF.